The clone carrying this T cell receptor (beta chain) came up many times. Its specificity is not known. The source of the sample is a study of blood T cells in healthy people across ages. Study in general: About one barcoded beta molecule per two T cells was captured by template switching.

PCR was performed a second time for roughly 7 to 12 cycles using a sample-barcoded 5' primer and a J-beta primer mix. TCRdb re-called the 5' RACE reads through MiXCR, storing one row per CDR3 protein. The table includes about 670,000 distinct CDR3 sequences, more than 45% detected once. Study-level findings and limits: As age increased, TCR beta diversity per million T cells fell in a roughly linear fashion.

The receptor comes from a woman aged 80 or over in good health. Input material: blood.

CDR3 region: CASSVDSDSPLHF. In nucleotides, the CDR3 is TGTGCCAGCAGCGTAGATTCGGATTCACCCCTCCACTTT. The rearrangement joins TRBV9 to TRBJ1-6; D gene unclear. This CDR3 comprises 13 residues. CDR1 is SGDLS, CDR2 YYNGEE, per germline. V lost 0 bases, J lost 8 bases, and 6 bases lay in between. Full variable domain (missing parts from reference TRBV9 and TRBJ1-6): DSGVTQTPKHLITATGQRVTLRCSPRSGDLSVYWYQQSLDQGLQFLIQYYNGEERAKGNILERFSAQQFPDLHSELNLSSLELGDSALYFCASSVDSDSPLHFGNGTRLTVT.